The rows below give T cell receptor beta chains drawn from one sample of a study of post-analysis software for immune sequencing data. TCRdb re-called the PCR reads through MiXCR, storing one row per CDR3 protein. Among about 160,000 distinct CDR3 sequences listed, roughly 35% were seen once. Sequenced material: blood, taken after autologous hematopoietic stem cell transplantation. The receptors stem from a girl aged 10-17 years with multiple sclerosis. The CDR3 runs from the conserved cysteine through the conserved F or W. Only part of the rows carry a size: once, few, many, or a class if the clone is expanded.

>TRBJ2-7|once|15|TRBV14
CTSSLGRRNTYEQYF
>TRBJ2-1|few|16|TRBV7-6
CASNPRLGALLNEQFF
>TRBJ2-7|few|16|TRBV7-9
CASTPPGLAGVYEQYF
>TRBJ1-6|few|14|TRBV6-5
CASTRGTRGSPLHF
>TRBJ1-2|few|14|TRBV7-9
CASSLEGDIYGYTF
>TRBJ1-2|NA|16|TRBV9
CASGPGQENFNYGYTF
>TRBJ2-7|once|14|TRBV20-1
CSASRPGLAYERYF
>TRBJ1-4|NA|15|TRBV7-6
CASSLGPGQNEKLFF
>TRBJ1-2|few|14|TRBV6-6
CASSYWDKIYGYTF
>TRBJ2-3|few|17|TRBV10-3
CAISEASASGRPHTQYF
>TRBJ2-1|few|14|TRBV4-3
CASSQDMRYNEQFF
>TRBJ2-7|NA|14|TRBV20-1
CSATQTSGSYEQYF
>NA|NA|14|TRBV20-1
CSARVLADTYEQYF
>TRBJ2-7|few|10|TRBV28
CASSFDRQYF
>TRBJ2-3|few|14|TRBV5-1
CASRLRQSTDTQYF
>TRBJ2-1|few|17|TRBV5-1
CASSNGEGRYSYNEQFF
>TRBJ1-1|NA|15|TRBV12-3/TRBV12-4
CASSPDTGEETEAFF
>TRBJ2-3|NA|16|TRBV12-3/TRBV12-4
CASSRTSGPSTDTQYF
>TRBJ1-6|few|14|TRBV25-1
CASSRQGWNSPLHF
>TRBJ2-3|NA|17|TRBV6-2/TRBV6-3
CASSYSDIPISTDTQYF
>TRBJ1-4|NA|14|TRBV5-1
CASSWTAPNEKLFF
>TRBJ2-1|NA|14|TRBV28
CASSLFGSYNEQFF
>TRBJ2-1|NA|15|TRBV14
CASSLTGGRYGEQFF
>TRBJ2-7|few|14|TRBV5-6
CASSGTGTFYEQYF
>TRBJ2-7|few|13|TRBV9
CASSVDQSYEQYF
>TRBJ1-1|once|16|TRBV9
CASSGNRASGNTEAFF
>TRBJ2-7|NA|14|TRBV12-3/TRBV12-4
CASSALAGVYEQYF
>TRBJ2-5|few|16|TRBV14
CASSPWEGTPRREQYF
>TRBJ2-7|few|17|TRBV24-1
CATSDPSGQAGPYEQYF
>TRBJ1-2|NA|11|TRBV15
CATSPGVGYTF
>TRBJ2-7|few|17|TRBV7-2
CASSLAVGLASSYEQYF
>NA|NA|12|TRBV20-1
CSAIQGGDIQYF
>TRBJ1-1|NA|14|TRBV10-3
CATRSRGMNTEAFF
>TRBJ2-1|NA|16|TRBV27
CASSTQRDKPYNEQFF
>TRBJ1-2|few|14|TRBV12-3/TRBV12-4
CASSTGGAGYGYTF
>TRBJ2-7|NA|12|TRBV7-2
CASSIRTSRQYF
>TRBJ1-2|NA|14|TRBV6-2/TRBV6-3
CASSYGAGVAGYTF
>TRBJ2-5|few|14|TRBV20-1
CSAEGQPQGETQYF
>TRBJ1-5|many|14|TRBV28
CATRPGWGNQPQHF
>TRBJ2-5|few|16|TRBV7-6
CASSPSGSLNQETQYF
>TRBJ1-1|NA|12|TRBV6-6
CASSLQGLEAFF
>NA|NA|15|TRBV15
CATSTGIGSYYEQYF
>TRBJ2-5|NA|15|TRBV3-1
CASSQLGGSVETQYF
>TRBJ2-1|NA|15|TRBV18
CANSPPPSGRGEQFF